This T cell receptor (beta chain) appears in the sequencing data of a study of OX40 agonist ivuxolimab in advanced cancers. Study at large: At 0.01 to 10 mg/kg, ivuxolimab was administered intravenously to patients every 2 weeks.

Study conclusions and caveats: The investigators did not determine what antigen specificity the expanded peripheral T cells had. It was also the case that some nonresponders had low normalized T-cell clonal expansion.

The germline V gene encodes CDR1 SQVTM and CDR2 ANQGSEA. CDR3 size: 13 residues. The repertoire was sequenced with immunoSEQ multiplex PCR; TCRdb's copy has only in-frame clones and lacks some. The sample shows over 70,000 clones, around 86% of them seen only once. Concerning this clone: Its antigen is unidentified. A junction boundary mismatches the germline segment, possibly from a read error.

Specimen: CD4+ or CD8+ T cells sorted from blood, collected in a trial of the OX40 agonist ivuxolimab. The TCR originated in an adult with an advanced solid tumor such as melanoma, head and neck, liver or kidney cancer. The chain carries TRBV29-1 and TRBJ1-2; possibly TRBD1 for D (6 bases). In nucleotides, the CDR3 is TGCAGCGTCGAAGGGGGACCGAACTATGGCTACACCTTC. This encodes CSVEGGPNYGYTF.